This record covers a single T cell receptor beta chain. What it binds is not known. This sample stems from a study of shared clonotypes between healthy human individuals. In the study overall: The study enrolled two women and a few men aged 18 to 49.

Trimming cost V 6 bases and J 4 bases; bases outside gene matches: 3. Germline CDR1 MNHEY, CDR2 SMNVEV (reference sequence). The CDR3 is made up of 14 amino acids. Libraries were prepared by immunoSEQ multiplex PCR; TCRdb keeps only in-frame clonotypes and omits some of them. Among 1.6 million or so clones listed, around 98.5% were seen once. Study findings and constraints: Rarefaction indicated that sorted-subset sequencing remained incomplete although depth was large. For naive CD4 cells, 4% to 5% of clonotypes were shared across a few donors.

Caucasian adults residing in Nashville, Tennessee made up all the donors. Material for sequencing was naive CD4+ T cells sorted from blood. Described subset: CD45RA+ positively selected. The V call is TRBV27, the J call TRBJ2-1; 10 bases fit TRBD2. This TCR was sampled from a man younger than 45 in good health. Here the CDR3 DNA reads TGTGCCAGCAGGGCGGGACTAGCGTACAATGAGCAGTTCTTC. Translated: CASRAGLAYNEQFF.